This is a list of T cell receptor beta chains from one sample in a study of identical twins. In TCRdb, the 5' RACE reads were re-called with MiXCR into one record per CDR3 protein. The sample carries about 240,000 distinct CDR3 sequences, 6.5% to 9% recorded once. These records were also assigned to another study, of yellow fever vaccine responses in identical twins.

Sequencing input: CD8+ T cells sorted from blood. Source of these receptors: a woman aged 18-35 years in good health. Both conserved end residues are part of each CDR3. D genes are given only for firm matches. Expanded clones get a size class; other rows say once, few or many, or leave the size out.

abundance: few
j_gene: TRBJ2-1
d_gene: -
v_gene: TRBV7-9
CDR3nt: TGTGCCAGCAGCTTAGGAGGAGGCCCCAATGAGCAGTTCTTC
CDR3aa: CASSLGGGPNEQFF

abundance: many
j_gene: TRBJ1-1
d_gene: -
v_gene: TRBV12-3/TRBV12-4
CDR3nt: TGTGCCAGCAGTTTGTTCTCCTACACTGAAGCTTTCTTT
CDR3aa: CASSLFSYTEAFF

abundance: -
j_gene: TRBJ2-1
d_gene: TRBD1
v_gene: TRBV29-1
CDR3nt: TGCAGCGTCGGACAGGGGTTTTTCTACAATGAGCAGTTCTTC
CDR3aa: CSVGQGFFYNEQFF

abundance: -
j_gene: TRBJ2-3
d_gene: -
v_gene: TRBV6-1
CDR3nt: TGTGCCAGCAGTGCGGGGTTACGCGGCACAGATACGCAGTATTTT
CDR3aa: CASSAGLRGTDTQYF

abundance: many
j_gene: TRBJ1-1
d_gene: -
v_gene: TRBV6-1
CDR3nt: TGTGCCAGCAGCCCTGTGGTCACACCGGATTTCGGAGCTTTCTTT
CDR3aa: CASSPVVTPDFGAFF

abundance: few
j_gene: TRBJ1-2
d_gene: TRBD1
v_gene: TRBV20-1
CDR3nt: TGCAGTGCTCCTCGGACAGGGGAGGGCTACACCTTC
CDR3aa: CSAPRTGEGYTF

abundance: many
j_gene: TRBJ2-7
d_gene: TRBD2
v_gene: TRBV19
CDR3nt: TGTGCCAGTAGTAGCCACCGGGACTACTACGAGCAGTACTTC
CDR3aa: CASSSHRDYYEQYF

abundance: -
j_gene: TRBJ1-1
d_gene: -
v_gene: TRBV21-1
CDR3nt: TGTGCCAGCAGCAAAGAGGGCGGTGGAGGGGACCCTATTGAAGCTTTCTTT
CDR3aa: CASSKEGGGGDPIEAFF

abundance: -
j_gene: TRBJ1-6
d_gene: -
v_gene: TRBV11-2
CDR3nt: TGTGCCAGCAGCTTAAAGTTCAGCCCGGGAGCTTATTCACCCCTCCACTTT
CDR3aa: CASSLKFSPGAYSPLHF

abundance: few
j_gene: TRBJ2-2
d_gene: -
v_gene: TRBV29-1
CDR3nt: TGCAGCGTTGAGTTGGACTATAATGGCGCCGGGGAGCTGTTTTTT
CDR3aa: CSVELDYNGAGELFF

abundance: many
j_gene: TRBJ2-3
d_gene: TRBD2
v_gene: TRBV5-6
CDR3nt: TGTGCCAGCAGCGGAGGACGACTAGCGGGAGGGCCGAGCACAGATACGCAGTATTTT
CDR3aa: CASSGGRLAGGPSTDTQYF

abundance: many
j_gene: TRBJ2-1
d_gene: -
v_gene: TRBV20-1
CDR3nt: TGCAGTGCTAGTCTGGGGGGAGGTCTCAATGAGCAGTTCTTC
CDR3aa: CSASLGGGLNEQFF

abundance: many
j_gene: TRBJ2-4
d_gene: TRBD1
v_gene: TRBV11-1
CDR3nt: TGTGCCAGCAGCTCCGGGACAGGGGACGCCCTAGCCAAAAACATTCAGTACTTC
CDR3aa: CASSSGTGDALAKNIQYF

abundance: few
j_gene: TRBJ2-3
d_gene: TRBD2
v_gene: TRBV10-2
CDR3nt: TGCGCCAGCAGTGAGTCCCAGTGGACTAGCGGTATCACAGATACGCAGTATTTT
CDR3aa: CASSESQWTSGITDTQYF

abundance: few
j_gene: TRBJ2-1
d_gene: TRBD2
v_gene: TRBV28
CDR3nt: TGTGCCAGCACCCACACGGGACTAGCGCCTTACAATGAGCAGTTCTTC
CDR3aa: CASTHTGLAPYNEQFF

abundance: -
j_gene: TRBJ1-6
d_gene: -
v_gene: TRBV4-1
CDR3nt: TGCGCCAGCAGCCAAGGACCCTGGGATAATTCACCCCTCCACTTT
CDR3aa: CASSQGPWDNSPLHF

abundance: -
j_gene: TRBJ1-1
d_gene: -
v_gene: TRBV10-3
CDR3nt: TGTGCCATCAGTGAGGTCCCCCTCACTGAAGCTTTCTTT
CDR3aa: CAISEVPLTEAFF

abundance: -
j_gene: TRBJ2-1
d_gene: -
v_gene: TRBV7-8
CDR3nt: TGTGCCAGCAGCCGAGCTTCCGGGATGGCTCGTGAGCAGTTCTTC
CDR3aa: CASSRASGMAREQFF